A selection of T cell receptor beta chains follows, all from one sample in a study of T cell responses to AZD1222 COVID-19 vaccine. Repertoires were generated with immunoSEQ multiplex PCR, while TCRdb's copy carries only in-frame clones and drops some. This sample has approximately 85,000 clones, with approximately 87% found just once. Here the sequenced sample was peripheral blood, taken on day 0 of AZD1222 vaccination. All receptors derive from an adult in good health. The CDR3 runs from the conserved cysteine through the conserved F or W. A D gene is named only where the DNA matches it firmly. Not all rows give a size; the values are once, few, many and, for expanded clones, a class.

j_call: TRBJ1-2; clone_size: -; d_call: -; v_call: TRBV30; cdr3_aa: CAWSVAGDYGYTF; cdr3_nt: TGTGCCTGGAGTGTAGCGGGGGACTATGGCTACACCTTC
j_call: TRBJ1-5; clone_size: -; d_call: -; v_call: TRBV11-2; cdr3_aa: CASSLADGGQPQHF; cdr3_nt: TGTGCCAGCAGCTTAGCCGATGGCGGTCAGCCCCAGCATTTT
j_call: TRBJ2-1; clone_size: -; d_call: TRBD2; v_call: TRBV2; cdr3_aa: CASVRTSGRSYNEQFF; cdr3_nt: TGTGCCAGCGTAAGGACTAGCGGGAGATCCTACAATGAGCAGTTCTTC
j_call: TRBJ1-4; clone_size: -; d_call: TRBD1; v_call: TRBV7-9; cdr3_aa: CASRQGNNEKLFF; cdr3_nt: TGTGCCAGCCGACAGGGCAATAATGAAAAACTGTTTTTT
j_call: TRBJ2-7; clone_size: -; d_call: TRBD1; v_call: TRBV27; cdr3_aa: CASTPRDRVHEQYF; cdr3_nt: TGTGCCAGCACCCCTCGGGACAGGGTCCACGAGCAGTACTTC
j_call: TRBJ2-5; clone_size: -; d_call: -; v_call: TRBV7-8; cdr3_aa: CASSLGVGETQYF; cdr3_nt: TGTGCCAGCAGCTTAGGGGTTGGCGAGACCCAGTACTTC
j_call: TRBJ1-5; clone_size: -; d_call: -; v_call: TRBV7-2; cdr3_aa: CASSLADDFNQPQHF; cdr3_nt: TGTGCCAGCAGCTTAGCAGACGACTTCAATCAGCCCCAGCATTTT
j_call: TRBJ1-2; clone_size: -; d_call: TRBD1; v_call: TRBV5-4; cdr3_aa: CASSRDRADYGYTF; cdr3_nt: TGTGCCAGCAGCCGCGACAGGGCAGACTATGGCTACACCTTC
j_call: TRBJ1-2; clone_size: -; d_call: -; v_call: TRBV27; cdr3_aa: CASSPGAGGYTF; cdr3_nt: TGTGCCAGCAGCCCAGGGGCGGGGGGCTACACCTTC
j_call: TRBJ1-2; clone_size: -; d_call: TRBD1; v_call: TRBV13; cdr3_aa: CASSLGTGNGYTF; cdr3_nt: TGTGCCAGCAGCTTGGGGACAGGGAATGGCTACACCTTC
j_call: TRBJ2-7; clone_size: -; d_call: -; v_call: TRBV19; cdr3_aa: CASSIGPSDSYEQYF; cdr3_nt: TGTGCCAGTAGTATCGGGCCCTCCGATTCCTACGAGCAGTACTTC
j_call: TRBJ2-7; clone_size: -; d_call: -; v_call: TRBV4-2; cdr3_aa: CASSQGWRSSYEQYF; cdr3_nt: TGTGCCAGCAGCCAAGGCTGGAGAAGCTCCTACGAGCAGTACTTC
j_call: TRBJ1-1; clone_size: -; d_call: -; v_call: TRBV4-3; cdr3_aa: CASSPSDVNTEAFF; cdr3_nt: TGCGCCAGCAGCCCCTCGGACGTGAACACTGAAGCTTTCTTT
j_call: TRBJ2-3; clone_size: -; d_call: TRBD1; v_call: TRBV7-9; cdr3_aa: CASSLGAGGWTDTQYF; cdr3_nt: TGTGCCAGCAGCTTAGGGGCAGGGGGCTGGACAGATACGCAGTATTTT
j_call: TRBJ2-5; clone_size: -; d_call: -; v_call: TRBV5-5; cdr3_aa: CASSLEGMRETQYF; cdr3_nt: TGTGCCAGCAGCTTGGAGGGAATGAGGGAGACCCAGTACTTC
j_call: TRBJ2-7; clone_size: -; d_call: -; v_call: TRBV12-5; cdr3_aa: CASGLRRAYEQYF; cdr3_nt: TGTGCTAGTGGTCTACGTAGGGCCTACGAGCAGTACTTC
j_call: TRBJ2-2; clone_size: few; d_call: -; v_call: TRBV19; cdr3_aa: CASSMTGELFF; cdr3_nt: TGTGCCAGTAGTATGACCGGGGAGCTGTTTTTT
j_call: TRBJ2-1; clone_size: -; d_call: TRBD2; v_call: TRBV6-2/TRBV6-3; cdr3_aa: CASSYSMGTSGGYNEQFF; cdr3_nt: TGTGCCAGCAGTTACTCGATGGGGACTAGCGGAGGGTACAATGAGCAGTTCTTC
j_call: TRBJ2-7; clone_size: -; d_call: TRBD1; v_call: TRBV5-1; cdr3_aa: CASSVGQVRHEQYF; cdr3_nt: TGCGCCAGCAGCGTGGGACAGGTCAGGCACGAGCAGTACTTC
j_call: TRBJ1-1; clone_size: -; d_call: -; v_call: TRBV27; cdr3_aa: CASSLSQGPMNTEAFF; cdr3_nt: TGTGCCAGCAGTTTATCTCAGGGACCAATGAACACTGAAGCTTTCTTT
j_call: TRBJ2-7; clone_size: -; d_call: TRBD1; v_call: TRBV19; cdr3_aa: CASSVTGTGNEQYF; cdr3_nt: TGTGCCAGTAGTGTCACCGGGACAGGGAACGAGCAGTACTTC
j_call: TRBJ2-3; clone_size: -; d_call: TRBD1; v_call: TRBV19; cdr3_aa: CASSIRQGVTDTQYF; cdr3_nt: TGTGCCAGTAGTATCCGGCAGGGGGTCACAGATACGCAGTATTTT
j_call: TRBJ1-2; clone_size: -; d_call: -; v_call: TRBV19; cdr3_aa: CATTGTPYGYTF; cdr3_nt: TGTGCCACCACCGGGACACCCTACGGCTACACCTTC
j_call: TRBJ1-3; clone_size: -; d_call: TRBD1; v_call: TRBV7-2; cdr3_aa: CASSPRTGTLGNTIYF; cdr3_nt: TGTGCCAGCAGCCCCCGGACAGGGACGCTTGGAAACACCATATATTTT
j_call: TRBJ2-2; clone_size: few; d_call: -; v_call: TRBV5-1; cdr3_aa: CASSYFRGTGELFF; cdr3_nt: TGCGCCAGCAGCTATTTTAGGGGGACCGGGGAGCTGTTTTTT
j_call: TRBJ2-3; clone_size: -; d_call: -; v_call: TRBV19; cdr3_aa: CASSDRTAYTDTQYF; cdr3_nt: TGTGCCAGTAGTGACCGGACAGCATACACAGATACGCAGTATTTT
j_call: TRBJ2-1; clone_size: -; d_call: -; v_call: TRBV5-1; cdr3_aa: CASSLEFGYNEQFF; cdr3_nt: TGCGCCAGCAGCTTGGAGTTCGGGTACAATGAGCAGTTCTTC
j_call: TRBJ2-4; clone_size: -; d_call: -; v_call: TRBV7-9; cdr3_aa: CASSPYPGNIQYF; cdr3_nt: TGTGCCAGCAGCCCATATCCAGGAAACATTCAGTACTTC
j_call: TRBJ2-5; clone_size: -; d_call: -; v_call: TRBV19; cdr3_aa: CASSGYQGQETQYF; cdr3_nt: TGTGCCAGTAGCGGGTATCAGGGTCAAGAGACCCAGTACTTC
j_call: TRBJ2-3; clone_size: -; d_call: TRBD1; v_call: TRBV19; cdr3_aa: CASTVRQGSDTQYF; cdr3_nt: TGTGCCAGTACCGTCAGACAGGGCTCAGATACGCAGTATTTT
j_call: TRBJ2-2; clone_size: once; d_call: -; v_call: TRBV7-2; cdr3_aa: CASSVAAMNTGELFF; cdr3_nt: TGTGCCAGCAGCGTAGCGGCCATGAACACCGGGGAGCTGTTTTTT
j_call: TRBJ2-1; clone_size: -; d_call: -; v_call: TRBV4-1; cdr3_aa: CASSQDEGWDEQFF; cdr3_nt: TGCGCCAGCAGCCAAGATGAGGGATGGGATGAGCAGTTCTTC
j_call: TRBJ1-2; clone_size: -; d_call: TRBD1; v_call: TRBV5-4; cdr3_aa: CASSTGTDRGTYGYTF; cdr3_nt: TGTGCCAGCAGCACCGGAACGGACAGGGGGACCTATGGCTACACCTTC
j_call: TRBJ2-7; clone_size: -; d_call: -; v_call: TRBV7-9; cdr3_aa: CASSLVSYEQYF; cdr3_nt: TGTGCCAGCAGCTTAGTGAGTTACGAGCAGTACTTC
j_call: TRBJ1-2; clone_size: -; d_call: -; v_call: TRBV5-8; cdr3_aa: CASSLDAVRTYGYTF; cdr3_nt: TGTGCCAGCAGCTTGGATGCAGTAAGGACCTATGGCTACACCTTC
j_call: TRBJ1-5; clone_size: once; d_call: -; v_call: TRBV10-3; cdr3_aa: CAISESSSISNQPQHF; cdr3_nt: TGTGCCATCAGTGAGTCGTCCTCGATAAGCAATCAGCCCCAGCATTTT
j_call: TRBJ1-1; clone_size: -; d_call: TRBD1; v_call: TRBV29-1; cdr3_aa: CSVGGGPNTEAFF; cdr3_nt: TGCAGCGTGGGAGGGGGCCCGAACACTGAAGCTTTCTTT
j_call: TRBJ2-3; clone_size: once; d_call: -; v_call: TRBV29-1; cdr3_aa: CSVPTQGTDTQYF; cdr3_nt: TGCAGCGTCCCTACTCAGGGAACAGATACGCAGTATTTT
j_call: TRBJ1-2; clone_size: -; d_call: -; v_call: TRBV6-6; cdr3_aa: CASSLIEFYGYTF; cdr3_nt: TGTGCCAGCAGCCTCATAGAGTTCTATGGCTACACCTTC
j_call: TRBJ1-5; clone_size: -; d_call: -; v_call: TRBV2; cdr3_aa: CASSEGRLGNQPQHF; cdr3_nt: TGTGCCAGCAGTGAGGGCAGACTGGGCAATCAGCCCCAGCATTTT
j_call: TRBJ1-5; clone_size: -; d_call: -; v_call: TRBV7-2; cdr3_aa: CASSLDRVGNQPQHF; cdr3_nt: TGTGCCAGCAGCTTAGATAGGGTAGGCAATCAGCCCCAGCATTTT
j_call: TRBJ2-7; clone_size: -; d_call: -; v_call: TRBV5-5; cdr3_aa: CASSFLTSAYEQYF; cdr3_nt: TGTGCCAGCAGCTTTCTGACGTCGGCCTACGAGCAGTACTTC
j_call: TRBJ2-7; clone_size: -; d_call: -; v_call: TRBV6-2/TRBV6-3; cdr3_aa: CASSYSGQGGEQYF; cdr3_nt: TGTGCCAGCAGTTACAGCGGTCAGGGGGGTGAGCAGTACTTC
j_call: TRBJ1-2; clone_size: -; d_call: TRBD1; v_call: TRBV19; cdr3_aa: CASSLTGGASSYGYTF; cdr3_nt: TGTGCCAGTAGCCTTACAGGGGGCGCGTCTAGCTATGGCTACACCTTC
j_call: TRBJ2-2; clone_size: -; d_call: -; v_call: TRBV7-6; cdr3_aa: CASSLDAGRGTGELFF; cdr3_nt: TGTGCCAGCAGCTTAGATGCGGGGCGCGGCACCGGGGAGCTGTTTTTT
j_call: TRBJ2-3; clone_size: -; d_call: -; v_call: TRBV14; cdr3_aa: CASSQATSVRSTDTQYF; cdr3_nt: TGTGCCAGCAGCCAAGCAACGAGCGTTCGTAGCACAGATACGCAGTATTTT
j_call: TRBJ1-6; clone_size: -; d_call: -; v_call: TRBV28; cdr3_aa: CATLQGQLNSPLHF; cdr3_nt: TGTGCCACCCTTCAGGGGCAATTGAATTCACCCCTCCACTTT
j_call: TRBJ1-5; clone_size: -; d_call: TRBD1; v_call: TRBV28; cdr3_aa: CASSLGTVLRPQHF; cdr3_nt: TGTGCCAGCAGCCTCGGGACAGTCCTACGGCCCCAGCATTTT
j_call: TRBJ2-2; clone_size: -; d_call: -; v_call: TRBV6-6; cdr3_aa: CASSYSRLTGELFF; cdr3_nt: TGTGCCAGCAGTTACTCGCGACTGACCGGGGAGCTGTTTTTT
j_call: TRBJ1-1; clone_size: -; d_call: -; v_call: TRBV30; cdr3_aa: CAWRERYFGGGGNTEAFF; cdr3_nt: TGTGCCTGGAGGGAAAGGTATTTTGGGGGAGGCGGAAACACTGAAGCTTTCTTT
j_call: TRBJ2-7; clone_size: -; d_call: -; v_call: TRBV6-5; cdr3_aa: CASSYEGSVSYEQYF; cdr3_nt: TGTGCCAGCAGTTACGAGGGAAGCGTCTCCTACGAGCAGTACTTC
j_call: TRBJ1-2; clone_size: -; d_call: TRBD1; v_call: TRBV28; cdr3_aa: CASSYPPGQGIDGYTF; cdr3_nt: TGTGCCAGCAGTTACCCACCTGGACAGGGAATCGATGGCTACACCTTC
j_call: TRBJ1-5; clone_size: -; d_call: TRBD1; v_call: TRBV19; cdr3_aa: CASSLILGQGHQPQHF; cdr3_nt: TGTGCCAGTAGTCTTATACTGGGACAGGGCCATCAGCCCCAGCATTTT
j_call: TRBJ1-4; clone_size: -; d_call: -; v_call: TRBV19; cdr3_aa: CASSSRQNFNEKLFF; cdr3_nt: TGTGCCAGTAGTTCGCGACAGAATTTTAATGAAAAACTGTTTTTT
j_call: TRBJ2-2; clone_size: once; d_call: -; v_call: TRBV6-6; cdr3_aa: CASSYMGVAATGELFF; cdr3_nt: TGTGCCAGCAGTTACATGGGGGTCGCGGCCACCGGGGAGCTGTTTTTT
j_call: TRBJ2-5; clone_size: -; d_call: -; v_call: TRBV3-1/TRBV3-2; cdr3_aa: CASSPGVGGRETQYF; cdr3_nt: TGTGCCAGCAGCCCGGGGGTTGGGGGCCGAGAGACCCAGTACTTC
j_call: TRBJ1-5; clone_size: -; d_call: TRBD1; v_call: TRBV19; cdr3_aa: CASSIPRGASNQPQHF; cdr3_nt: TGTGCCAGTAGTATACCCAGGGGGGCTAGCAATCAGCCCCAGCATTTT